The 23 T cell receptor beta chains below come from one sample, sequenced in a study of Ad26.COV2.S vaccination and SARS-CoV-2 variants listed by TCRdb under 2021. The treatment or condition tag for this specimen amounts to: roughly 19 received Ad26.COV2.S at low or high dose, single or two shots; roughly five received placebo; per-sample allocation not given. Repertoires of vaccine and placebo recipients were sequenced from samples collected on day 63 after the first injection. Receptors were amplified or captured by the immunoSEQ multiplex PCR assay. As stored in TCRdb, this immuneACCESS dataset retains in-frame rearrangements with V and J assigned. A fraction of the clones does not appear; measured against another copy, unresolved V genes explain less than half of the discrepancy, and the remainder lacks a known reason. This sample holds 450,000 to 550,000 clones; 89% were observed only once. The biggest ten clones account for 2.5% to 3% of the sample.

Here the sequenced sample was peripheral blood, taken in a trial of Ad26.COV2.S vaccine versus placebo. These receptors came from a person aged 18-60 years who received the Ad26.COV2.S COVID-19 vaccine or a placebo.

In this sample, this clone turned up a few times. The chain couples TRBV6-1 to TRBJ1-5; possible D gene TRBD1, 6 bases. Germline-derived CDR1 and CDR2 are MNHNS and SASEGT. The ends were cut back, 4 bases at V and 1 base at J, with 14 bases in the middle. The CDR3 is made up of 16 amino acids. The DNA of the CDR3 is TGTGCCAGCAGTGGGGGGACAATCCCGAGCAATCAGCCCCAGCATTTT. It is translated as CASSGGTIPSNQPQHF.

This sequence joins TRBV27 and TRBJ1-1; D is unresolved. This CDR3 spans 13 amino acids. Germline lookup yields CDR1 MNHEY and CDR2 SMNVEV (reference sequence). Trimming stripped 1 base from V and 11 bases from J, with 14 bases between. The CDR3, as DNA: TGTGCCAGCAGTTTATTCTCAGGTGGTAGGGCTTTCTTT. Protein product: CASSLFSGGRAFF.

The V gene is TRBV9, the J gene TRBJ1-1; TRBD1 aligns across 9 bases. The V segment lost 4 bases and the J segment 4 bases; nucleotides outside the gene matches: 5. Germline loops: CDR1 SGDLS, CDR2 YYNGEE. The CDR3 covers 14 residues. CDR3 DNA sequence: TGTGCCAGCAGCTTCCGACAGGGGGGCACTGAAGCTTTCTTT. The encoded protein is CASSFRQGGTEAFF.

There are many counts of this clone. This chain uses TRBV24-1 with TRBJ1-2; TRBD1 agrees at 8 bases. Germline CDR1 is KGHDR and CDR2 is SFDVKD. V lost 5 bases, J lost 4 bases, and 29 bases stayed unmatched. The CDR3 runs 22 residues. The CDR3 here is CATSVGRPRGRDRHVSAYGYTF. The CDR3 region has the DNA TGTGCCACCAGTGTAGGGAGACCACGGGGCCGGGACAGGCACGTTTCGGCCTATGGCTACACCTTC.

This clone was recorded a few times. The chain joins TRBV28 to TRBJ1-5, with no clear D. The germline gives CDR1 MDHEN, CDR2 SYDVKM. The CDR3 is made up of 16 amino acids. Trimming removed 4 bases at V and 2 bases at J, with 15 bases between. CDR3 sequence reads: CASSYVRVMGNQPQHF. CDR3 DNA: TGTGCCAGCAGTTACGTTAGGGTAATGGGCAATCAGCCCCAGCATTTT.

The chain is built from TRBV7-6 and TRBJ2-3; 8 bases fit TRBD2. The CDR3 is 16 amino acids. The V gene's germline CDR1 is SGHVS and CDR2 FNYEAQ. J gave up 4 bases and V 10 bases, and 16 bases lay outside the gene matches. The DNA of the CDR3 is TGTGCCACCGCTTCCTGGGGACTAGGGGTCCCAGATACGCAGTATTTT. Translating gives CATASWGLGVPDTQYF.

V is TRBV7-9 and J is TRBJ2-1; D call uncertain. The length of the CDR3 is 14 residues. The ends were cut back, 1 base at V and 12 bases at J, with 16 bases in the middle. Germline V gene lookup returns CDR1 SEHNR and CDR2 FQNEAQ (reference sequence). In nucleotides, the CDR3 is TGTGCCAGCAGCTTAGTTATGCCAGGTTCGGGGCAGTTCTTC. As protein: CASSLVMPGSGQFF.

This clone was observed a handful of times. The chain recombines TRBV5-5 with TRBJ1-2; D is uncertain. V was shortened by 0 bases and J by 3 bases, with 6 bases between the two germline ends. The V gene's germline CDR1 is SGHKS and CDR2 YYEKEE (reference sequence). The CDR3 consists of 13 residues. CDR3 coding DNA: TGTGCCAGCAGCTTGGGTCCCGACTATGGCTACACCTTC. Translating gives CASSLGPDYGYTF.

J is TRBJ2-6 and V is TRBV5-8; D is ambiguous. This CDR3 region has 16 residues. Looked up from germline, CDR1 is SGHTS and CDR2 is YDEGEE. V was cut by 3 bases and J by 0 bases, with 10 bases left in between. CDR3: CASSYTRRSGANVLTF. CDR3 bases: TGTGCCAGCAGCTATACCCGGCGCTCTGGGGCCAACGTCCTGACTTTC. Based on the CDR3 plus reference TRBV5-8 and TRBJ2-6, the full variable domain is EAGVTQSPTHLIKTRGQQATLRCSPISGHTSVYWYQQALGLGLQFLLWYDEGEERNRGNFPPRFSGRQFPNYSSELNVNALELEDSALYLCASSYTRRSGANVLTFGAGSRLTVL.

The rearrangement joins TRBV27 to TRBJ2-1; D may be TRBD2 (6 bases). Germline V lookup: CDR1 MNHEY, CDR2 SMNVEV (reference sequence). CDR3 length: 16 amino acids. Trimming removed 0 bases from V and 1 base from J, with 10 bases in between. Here the CDR3 DNA reads TGTGCCAGCAGTTTATCGTGGGGGGAGTCCTACAATGAGCAGTTCTTC. Protein: CASSLSWGESYNEQFF.

The gene calls are TRBV28 and TRBJ2-3, with 8 positions matching TRBD2. V shed 5 bases and J 0 bases; nucleotides not matched to a gene: 7. The germline gives CDR1 MDHEN, CDR2 SYDVKM. The CDR3 consists of 16 residues. CDR3 sequence reads: CASSPPLAASTDTQYF. CDR3 nucleotide sequence: TGTGCCAGCAGTCCCCCACTAGCGGCCAGCACAGATACGCAGTATTTT.

The chain recombines TRBV7-9 with TRBJ1-3; possible D gene TRBD1, 5 bases. Germline-derived CDR1 and CDR2 are SEHNR and FQNEAQ (reference sequence). The length of the CDR3 is 15 residues. The V end lost 2 bases, the J end lost 2 bases, and 10 bases lay between the germline ends. The CDR3 reads CASSLYGATGNTIYF. DNA for the CDR3: TGTGCCAGCAGCTTATATGGGGCCACTGGAAACACCATATATTTT.

With respect to this clone: Mismatch with germline at one junction end may stem from a read error. This chain uses TRBV4-3 with TRBJ1-3; TRBD1 agrees at 7 bases. Germline V CDR1 and CDR2: LGHNA, YSLEER. The CDR3 is made up of 15 amino acids. In DNA form, the CDR3 reads TGCGTCAGCAGCCTAACAGGGGAAGACGTAGACACCATATATTTT. Translating it yields CVSSLTGEDVDTIYF.

The chain uses TRBV5-1 and TRBJ2-7, with a tentative D call TRBD1 (6 bases). Trimming removed 1 base from V and 3 bases from J, with 8 bases in between. Germline CDR1 reads SGHRS; CDR2 reads YFSETQ. This CDR3 contains 13 residues. In nucleotides, the CDR3 is TGCGCCAGCAGCTTGTTACAGGGCTACGAGCAGTACTTC. It is translated as CASSLLQGYEQYF.

The V call is TRBV4-3, the J call TRBJ2-3, with TRBD2 matching over 11 bases. The CDR3 is made up of 12 amino acids. In germline, CDR1 is LGHNA, CDR2 YSLEER. Trimming took 6 bases from V and 10 from J; bases not matched to a gene: 3. The CDR3 is CASSLGLAAQYF. For the CDR3, the DNA is TGCGCCAGCAGTTTGGGACTAGCGGCGCAGTATTTT.

The V gene is TRBV6-5, the J gene TRBJ2-7; 8 bases line up with TRBD1. CDR1 and CDR2 from the germline V gene are MNHEY and SVGAGI. The CDR3 covers 13 residues. Trimming took 8 bases from V and 7 from J; bases not matched to a gene: 10. The CDR3 spells CASGRQGLTEQYF. Here the CDR3 DNA reads TGTGCCAGCGGCCGACAGGGGCTTACGGAGCAGTACTTC.

This clone came up a few times. The chain employs TRBV30 and TRBJ1-1; TRBD1 agrees at 9 bases. CDR3 length: 17 amino acids. Germline values: CDR1 GTSNPN, CDR2 SVGIG (reference sequence). Unmatched junction bases numbered 15, after V lost 2 bases and J lost 5 bases. The CDR3 protein is CAWSRDRAGPEVTEAFF. The DNA of the CDR3 is TGTGCCTGGAGTCGGGACAGGGCAGGGCCGGAGGTTACTGAAGCTTTCTTT. The full variable domain, its missing parts supplied by reference TRBV30 and TRBJ1-1, is SQTIHQWPATLVQPVGSPLSLECTVEGTSNPNLYWYRQAAGRGLQLLFYSVGIGQISSEVPQNLSASRPQDRQFILSSKKLLLSDSGFYLCAWSRDRAGPEVTEAFFGQGTRLTVV.

The V gene is TRBV9, the J gene TRBJ2-7; D might be TRBD2 (6 bases). CDR1 is SGDLS and CDR2 is YYNGEE in the germline V gene. CDR3 length equals 12 residues. V was pared by 4 bases and J by 4 bases, with 9 bases between. The CDR3 bases are TGTGCCAGCAGCCCCGGGGGTTACGAGCAGTACTTC. Translating gives CASSPGGYEQYF.

The J gene is TRBJ1-2, the V gene TRBV6-4; 7 nucleotides align to TRBD1. Germline CDR1 MRHNA, CDR2 SNTAGT. Germline trimming cut 6 bases from V and 8 bases from J; bases unmatched to any gene: 12. This CDR3 region has 14 residues. CDR3 residues: CASSQETGIGGYTF. The CDR3 DNA reads TGTGCCAGCAGCCAAGAGACAGGGATTGGCGGCTACACCTTC.

The V and J genes are TRBV11-2 and TRBJ1-4; 7 bases fit TRBD1. Germline V gene sequence: CDR1 SGHAT, CDR2 FQNNGV. Trimming took 6 bases from V and 7 from J; bases not matched to a gene: 5. This CDR3 region has 13 residues. The CDR3: CASRVTGLEKLFF. The CDR3 bases are TGTGCCAGCAGAGTGACAGGGCTTGAAAAACTGTTTTTT.

A word on this clone: This sample includes further DNA sequences coding for the same CDR3. The chain has TRBV5-1 and TRBJ2-5; D not certain. Per the germline V gene, CDR1 is SGHRS and CDR2 is YFSETQ. Trimming took 0 bases from V and 1 from J, leaving 4 bases between them. The CDR3 has 13 residues. CDR3 protein: CASSLGSQETQYF. The CDR3 nucleotides read TGCGCCAGCAGCTTGGGGAGCCAAGAGACCCAGTACTTC.

The J gene is TRBJ2-5, the V gene TRBV7-2; 13 nucleotides line up with TRBD2. Germline-derived CDR1 and CDR2 are SGHTA and FQGNSA. This CDR3 region has 16 residues. Unmatched junction bases numbered 10, after V lost 6 bases and J lost 6 bases. Written as DNA, the CDR3 is TGTGCCAGCAGTTTTACCGGGACTAGCGGGGCGAAGACCCAGTACTTC. As protein: CASSFTGTSGAKTQYF.

V is TRBV5-1 and J is TRBJ1-1; weak D call: TRBD1 (5 bases). Germline V gene data show CDR1 as SGHRS and CDR2 as YFSETQ. V lost 4 bases to trimming and J lost 1 base, with 8 bases between them. The CDR3 has 13 amino acids. The CDR3 region is CASSRQWNTEAFF. The CDR3 coding sequence is TGCGCCAGCAGCCGACAGTGGAACACTGAAGCTTTCTTT.